This note documents a single TCR beta chain sequence. These data come from a study of T cell changes during pregnancy in multiple sclerosis. From germline, CDR1 is MDHEN and CDR2 SYDVKM. The ends lost 6 bases at V and 3 bases at J; junction bases unmatched: 3. This CDR3 is 13 amino acids long. Only in-frame clones appear in the TCRdb table, and some are missing; sequencing was by immunoSEQ multiplex PCR. The sample contains more than 35,000 clones, 88% of which appear only once. The TCR originated in a female donor in good health, enrolled as a control in a pregnancy study. The sequencing here drew on CD8+ T cells from peripheral blood mononuclear cells, taken after pregnancy. The chain carries TRBV28 and TRBJ1-1, with TRBD1 matching 8 bases. The CDR3 is CASSTGGHTEAFF. The CDR3 nucleotides are TGTGCCAGCAGCACAGGGGGACACACTGAAGCTTTCTTT.